The following is a TCR beta chain sequence with its context. This clone was counted between two and nine times. Its antigen remains undetermined. No base quality values were provided; no much bigger clone lies one nucleotide off. The sample originates from a study of vaccination effects on CD4 cells after COVID-19 (dated by TCRdb to the early 2020s). Background for the entire study: In the ViraFEST assay, PBMC were stimulated with viral peptide pools, and antigen-specific CD4+ T cell clonotypes were then identified by expansion using TCR sequencing. The study compared SARS-CoV-2 spike-specific CD4+ TCR repertoires before and after mRNA vaccination in COVID-19 convalescent patients and infection-naive vaccine recipients. The Oncomine TCR Beta short-read assay on an Illumina iSeq 100 was used to sequence cultures from other donors in the study. Across the study, the median time from the second dose to post-vaccine sampling was 72 days (range 14 to 241). Each well held roughly 2 million PBMC cultured in IMDM containing roughly 4.9% human AB serum, approximately 10 IU/ml IL-2 and gentamicin, along with about 9.5 ug/ml peptides. A total of 10 COVID-19 convalescent patients and a handful of SARS-CoV-2-naive healthy vaccine recipients were included in the full study. Overall study outcomes, separate from this receptor: In healthy vaccine recipients, vaccine-induced clones were almost all SARS-CoV-2 mono-reactive, with only 1 of 255 being cross-reactive with common cold coronaviruses. Clones induced by infection and clones induced by vaccination both contracted markedly at late timepoints after vaccination, which fits with T cell responses waning over time. Limitations of the study were the small number of convalescent patients and the absence of early post-infection timepoints.

The V end loses 4 bases and the J end loses 7 bases, and a stretch of 8 bases separates them. The CDR3 runs 12 amino acids, cysteine and phenylalanine included. Of the read, only the CDR3 DNA is kept; its 36 bases are in frame from base 1. Reading the germline V gene (reference sequence) gives CDR1 SGHKS and CDR2 YYEKEE. The library was built by means of the immunoSEQ multiplex PCR assay. DNA from the cultured and isolated CD4+ T cells underwent TCR beta CDR3 sequencing. As for how the authors treated the data: The analysis removed non-productive TCR sequences, trimmed reads to the CDR3 region, and retained only CDR3s that were 7 or more amino acids long. The MANAFEST web app was used to identify antigen-specific clonotypes by comparing expansion in peptide wells with expansion in reference cultures. To be called positive, a clone needed expansion at FDR<0.05 compared with the reference and with all other wells, an odds ratio greater than 5, and a frequency greater than 0.1% in two replicate wells. Clonotypes significantly expanded in SARS-CoV-2 spike wells and in at least one common cold coronavirus spike condition were defined as cross-reactive. CDR3 similarity was assessed by Levenshtein distance using the stringdist R package, and unrooted trees were constructed with ape in R 3.6.1. TCRdb holds this immuneACCESS table with in-frame rearrangements only. Some clones are missing; in checked studies, unresolved V genes explain under half, and the rest has no known cause. V and J calls and clone size are as listed in that table; D and trimming were resolved from the DNA. The table for this sample lists fewer than 75,000 clones; approximately 80% of them were counted only once. The ten largest clones add up to about 4.5% of the sample.

After more than nine days of culture, CD4+ T cells were isolated with the EasySep CD4+ T cell isolation kit. Participants received two doses of either the BNT162b2 or the mRNA-1273 mRNA SARS-CoV-2 vaccine. Healthy vaccine recipients had no prior SARS-CoV-2 infection, confirmed by negative nucleocapsid antibodies before and after vaccination. On days 3 and 7, half of the culture medium was replaced with fresh IL-2-containing medium. Unless noted otherwise, every peptide stimulation condition was cultured in triplicate wells. Using Ficoll-Paque Plus gradient centrifugation, PBMC were separated from whole blood and then either used fresh or cryopreserved at -140C. The QIAamp micro DNA kit was used to extract genomic DNA from the cultured CD4+ T cells.

The rearranged segments are TRBV5-5 and TRBJ2-2; too little of a D gene remains to name it. This sequence was found in a human donor who received a COVID-19 vaccine. The sample consisted of CD4+ T cells from PBMCs cultured without peptide, taken after COVID-19 vaccination. DNA sequence: TGTGCCAGCAGCCCCCGTGTCGGGGAGCTGTTTTTT. This yields the protein CASSPRVGELFF.